Only a few counts were recorded for the clone carrying this T cell receptor beta chain. The study sequenced TCR beta in blood CD8+ and CD4+ T cells. The study used treatment-naive patients who had stable or active relapsing-remitting disease as multiple sclerosis controls. TEMRA cells were FACS-enriched and CD8+ and CD4+ T cells negatively isolated. The entry originates in a study of CD8 T cells in Susac syndrome. Random hexamers were used to reverse transcribe about 0.5 to 1 ug of RNA. Coverage of TCR beta CDR3 amplification by immunoSEQ multiplex PCR extended to 54 Vbeta and 13 Jbeta. Each CDR3 protein gets one entry after TCRdb re-called the immunoSEQ multiplex PCR reads with MiXCR. This sample has around 300,000 distinct CDR3 sequences, with about nine tenths found just once. Germline CDR1 reads MGHRA; CDR2 reads YSYEKL. V was shortened by 0 bases and J by 7 bases, with 10 bases between the two germline ends. This CDR3 region has 14 residues.

The sequenced material came from CD8+ T cells from PBMCs. The rearrangement uses TRBV4-1 and TRBJ1-5; no clear D gene. The TCR sequence derives from a human donor with multiple sclerosis. The CDR3 DNA sequence: TGCGCCAGCAGCCAAGAGAGGGTGGGACAGCCCCAGCATTTT. Residues: CASSQERVGQPQHF.